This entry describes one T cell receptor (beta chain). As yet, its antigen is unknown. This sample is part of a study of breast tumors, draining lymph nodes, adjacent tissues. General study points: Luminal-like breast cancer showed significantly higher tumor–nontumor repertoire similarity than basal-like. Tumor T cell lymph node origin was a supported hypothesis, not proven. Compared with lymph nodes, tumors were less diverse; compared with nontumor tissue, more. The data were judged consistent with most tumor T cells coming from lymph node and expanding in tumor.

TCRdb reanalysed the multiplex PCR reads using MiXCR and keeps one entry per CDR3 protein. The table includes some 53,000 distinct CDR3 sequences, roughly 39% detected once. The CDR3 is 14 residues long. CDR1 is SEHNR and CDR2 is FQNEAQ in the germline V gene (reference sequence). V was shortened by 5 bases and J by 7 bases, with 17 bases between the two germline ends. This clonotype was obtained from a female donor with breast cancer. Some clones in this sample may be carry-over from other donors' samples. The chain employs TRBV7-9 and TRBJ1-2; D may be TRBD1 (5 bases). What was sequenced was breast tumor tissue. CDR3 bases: TGTGCCAGCAGCCATCTCGGGGCTACGATTGGCTACACCTTC. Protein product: CASSHLGATIGYTF.